The source of this T cell receptor (beta chain) is a study of blood T cell repertoires in COVID-19. Germline V gene lookup returns CDR1 SGHTA and CDR2 FQGNSA. The ends were cut back, 1 base at V and 0 bases at J, with 7 bases in the middle. This CDR3 region has 15 residues. Profiled with immunoSEQ multiplex PCR; TCRdb holds only in-frame clones, not every one. This table has under 200,000 clones, about 90% appearing once. Cohort 3 recovered donors had two negative PCRs, clearance, or symptom resolution. This TCR derives from a woman aged 50 to 65 who had recovered from COVID-19. Sequencing was done on a sample of PBMCs or T cells enriched from blood (not recorded which). This chain connects TRBV7-2 to TRBJ2-1; D not certain. DNA of the CDR3: TGTGCCAGCAGCTTAGAGTCCAGCTCCTACAATGAGCAGTTCTTC. This gives the protein CASSLESSSYNEQFF.